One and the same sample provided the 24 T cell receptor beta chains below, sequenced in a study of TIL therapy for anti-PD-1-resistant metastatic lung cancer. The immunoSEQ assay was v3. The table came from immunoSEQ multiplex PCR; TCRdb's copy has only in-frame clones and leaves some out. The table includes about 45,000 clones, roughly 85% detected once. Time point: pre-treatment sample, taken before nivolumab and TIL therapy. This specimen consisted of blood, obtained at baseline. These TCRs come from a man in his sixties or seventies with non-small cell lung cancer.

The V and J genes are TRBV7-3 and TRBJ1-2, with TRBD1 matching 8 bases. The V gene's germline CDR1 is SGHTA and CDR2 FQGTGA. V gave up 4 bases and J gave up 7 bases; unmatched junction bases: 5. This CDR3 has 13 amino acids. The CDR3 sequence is CASSSQGALGYTF. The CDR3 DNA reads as TGTGCCAGCAGCTCGCAGGGGGCGCTTGGCTACACCTTC.

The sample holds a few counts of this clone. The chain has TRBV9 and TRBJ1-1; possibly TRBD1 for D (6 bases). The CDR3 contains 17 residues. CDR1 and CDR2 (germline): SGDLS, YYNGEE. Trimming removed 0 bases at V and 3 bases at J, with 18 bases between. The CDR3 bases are TGTGCCAGCAGCGTAGTTGAGTACCCGGGGGGGCACACTGAAGCTTTCTTT. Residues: CASSVVEYPGGHTEAFF.

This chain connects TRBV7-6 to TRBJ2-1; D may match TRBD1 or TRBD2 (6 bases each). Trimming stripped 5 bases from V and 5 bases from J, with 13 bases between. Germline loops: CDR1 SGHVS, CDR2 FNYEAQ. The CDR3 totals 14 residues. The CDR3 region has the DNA TGTGCCAGCAGCGAGAGGCGGGACAACAATGAGCAGTTCTTC. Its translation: CASSERRDNNEQFF.

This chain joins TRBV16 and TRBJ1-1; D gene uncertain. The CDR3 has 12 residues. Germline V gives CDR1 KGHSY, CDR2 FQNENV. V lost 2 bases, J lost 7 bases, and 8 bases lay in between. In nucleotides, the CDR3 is TGTGCCAGCAGCCAACTGGACGGTGAAGCTTTCTTT. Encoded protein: CASSQLDGEAFF.

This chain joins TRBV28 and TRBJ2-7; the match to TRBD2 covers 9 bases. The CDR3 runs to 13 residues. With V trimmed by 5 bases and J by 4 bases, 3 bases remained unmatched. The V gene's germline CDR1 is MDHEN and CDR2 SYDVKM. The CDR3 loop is CASSPSGRYEQYF. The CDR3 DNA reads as TGTGCCAGCAGTCCCAGCGGGAGGTACGAGCAGTACTTC.

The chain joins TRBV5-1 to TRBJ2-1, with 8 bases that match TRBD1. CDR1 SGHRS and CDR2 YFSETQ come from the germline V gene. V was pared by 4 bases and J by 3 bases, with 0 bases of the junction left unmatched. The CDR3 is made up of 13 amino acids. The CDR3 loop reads CASSGTGYNEQFF. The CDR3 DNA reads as TGCGCCAGCAGCGGGACAGGCTACAATGAGCAGTTCTTC.

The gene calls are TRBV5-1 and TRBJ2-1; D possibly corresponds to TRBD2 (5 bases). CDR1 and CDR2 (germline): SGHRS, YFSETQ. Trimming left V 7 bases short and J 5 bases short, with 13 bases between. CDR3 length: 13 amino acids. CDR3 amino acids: CASGRSGNNEQFF. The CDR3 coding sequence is TGCGCCAGCGGGAGATCGGGGAACAATGAGCAGTTCTTC.

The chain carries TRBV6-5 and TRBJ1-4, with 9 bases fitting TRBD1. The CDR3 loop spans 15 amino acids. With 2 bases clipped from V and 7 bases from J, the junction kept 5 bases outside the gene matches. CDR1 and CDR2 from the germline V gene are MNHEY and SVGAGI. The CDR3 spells CASSYTGGGSEKLFF. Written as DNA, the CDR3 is TGTGCCAGCAGTTACACAGGGGGCGGTAGTGAAAAACTGTTTTTT.

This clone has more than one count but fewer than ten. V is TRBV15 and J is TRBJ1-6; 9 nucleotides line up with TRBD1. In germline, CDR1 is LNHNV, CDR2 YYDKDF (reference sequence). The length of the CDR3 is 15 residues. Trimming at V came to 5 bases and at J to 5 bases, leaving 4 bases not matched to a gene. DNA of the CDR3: TGTGCCACCAGCGCCGGGACAGGGAATAATTCACCCCTCCACTTT. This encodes CATSAGTGNNSPLHF. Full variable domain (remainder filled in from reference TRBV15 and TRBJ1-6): DAMVIQNPRYQVTQFGKPVTLSCSQTLNHNVMYWYQQKSSQAPKLLFHYYDKDFNNEADTPDNFQSRRPNTSFCFLDIRSPGLGDTAMYLCATSAGTGNNSPLHFGNGTRLTVT.

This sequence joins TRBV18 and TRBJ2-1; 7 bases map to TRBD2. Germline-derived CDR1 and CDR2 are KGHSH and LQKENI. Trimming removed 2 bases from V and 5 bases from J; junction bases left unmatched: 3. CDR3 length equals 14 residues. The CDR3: CASSPLAGDNEQFF. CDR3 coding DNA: TGTGCCAGCTCACCATTGGCGGGGGACAATGAGCAGTTCTTC. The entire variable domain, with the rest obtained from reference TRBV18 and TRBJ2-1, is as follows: NAGVMQNPRHLVRRRGQEARLRCSPMKGHSHVYWYRQLPEEGLKFMVYLQKENIIDESGMPKERFSAEFPKEGPSILRIQQVVRGDSAAYFCASSPLAGDNEQFFGPGTRLTVL.

CDR3: CASSVGQVRETQYF. CDR3 sequence (DNA): TGTGCCAGCAGCGTAGGCCAGGTTAGGGAGACCCAGTACTTC. The J gene is TRBJ2-5, the V gene TRBV9; D is ambiguous. CDR3 size: 14 residues. Trimming took off 0 bases at V and 5 bases at J, with 11 bases between the two ends. CDR1 is SGDLS and CDR2 is YYNGEE in the germline V gene. The full variable domain, its missing parts supplied by reference TRBV9 and TRBJ2-5, is DSGVTQTPKHLITATGQRVTLRCSPRSGDLSVYWYQQSLDQGLQFLIQYYNGEERAKGNILERFSAQQFPDLHSELNLSSLELGDSALYFCASSVGQVRETQYFGPGTRLLVL.

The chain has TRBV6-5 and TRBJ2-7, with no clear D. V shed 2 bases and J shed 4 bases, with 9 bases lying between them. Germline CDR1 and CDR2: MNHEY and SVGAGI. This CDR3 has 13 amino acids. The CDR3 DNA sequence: TGTGCCAGCAGTTACAGTCTGGGATACGAGCAGTACTTC. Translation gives CASSYSLGYEQYF.

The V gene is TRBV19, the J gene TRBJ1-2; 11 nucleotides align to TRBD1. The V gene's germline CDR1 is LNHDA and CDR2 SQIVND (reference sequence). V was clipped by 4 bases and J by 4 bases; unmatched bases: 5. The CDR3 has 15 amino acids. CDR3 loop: CASSTRGQGAYGYTF. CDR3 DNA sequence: TGTGCCAGTAGTACCCGAGGACAGGGGGCCTATGGCTACACCTTC.

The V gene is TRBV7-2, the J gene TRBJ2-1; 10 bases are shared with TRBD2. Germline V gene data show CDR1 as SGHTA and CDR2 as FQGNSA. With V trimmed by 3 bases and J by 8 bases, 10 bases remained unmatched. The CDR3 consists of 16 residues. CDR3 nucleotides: TGTGCCAGCAGCTTCCCAGCGGGAGGGTCTCGGCATGAGCAGTTCTTC. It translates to CASSFPAGGSRHEQFF. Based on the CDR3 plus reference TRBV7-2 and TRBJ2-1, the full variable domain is GAGVSQSPSNKVTEKGKDVELRCDPISGHTALYWYRQSLGQGLEFLIYFQGNSAPDKSGLPSDRFSAERTGGSVSTLTIQRTQQEDSAVYLCASSFPAGGSRHEQFFGPGTRLTVL.

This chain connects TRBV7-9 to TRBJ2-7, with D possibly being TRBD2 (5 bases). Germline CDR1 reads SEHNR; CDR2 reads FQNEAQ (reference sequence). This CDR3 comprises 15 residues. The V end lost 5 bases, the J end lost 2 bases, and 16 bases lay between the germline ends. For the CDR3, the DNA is TGTGCCAGCAGCCCGGGCGGCGGGCCGACCTACGAGCAGTACTTC. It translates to CASSPGGGPTYEQYF.

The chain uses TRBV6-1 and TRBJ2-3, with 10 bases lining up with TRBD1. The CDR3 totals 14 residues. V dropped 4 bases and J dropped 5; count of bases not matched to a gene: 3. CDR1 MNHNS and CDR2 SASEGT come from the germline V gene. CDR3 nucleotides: TGTGCCAGCAGTGTGGGACAGGGGATAGATACGCAGTATTTT. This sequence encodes CASSVGQGIDTQYF.

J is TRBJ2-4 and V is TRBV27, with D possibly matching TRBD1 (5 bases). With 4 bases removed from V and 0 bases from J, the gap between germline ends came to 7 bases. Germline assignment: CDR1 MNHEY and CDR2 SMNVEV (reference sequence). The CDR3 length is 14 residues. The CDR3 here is CASSSGIAKNIQYF. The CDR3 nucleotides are TGTGCCAGCAGTTCAGGGATAGCCAAAAACATTCAGTACTTC.

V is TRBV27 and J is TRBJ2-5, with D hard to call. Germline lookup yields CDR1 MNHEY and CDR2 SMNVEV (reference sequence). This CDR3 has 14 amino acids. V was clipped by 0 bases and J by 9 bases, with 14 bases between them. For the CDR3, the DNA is TGTGCCAGCAGTTTATCGTGGTCCGGATCGGCCCAGTACTTC. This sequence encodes CASSLSWSGSAQYF.

The CDR3 DNA sequence: TGCGCCAGCAGTGACCGGGGGGACAGAACCAACACCGGGGAGCTGTTTTTT. This gives the protein CASSDRGDRTNTGELFF. The V call is TRBV10-1, the J call TRBJ2-2, with D perhaps assigned TRBD1 or TRBD2 (7 bases each). The germline CDR1 and CDR2 sequences are WNHNN and SYGVQD (reference sequence). With 3 bases removed from V and 2 bases from J, the gap between germline ends came to 16 bases. The CDR3 length is 17 residues.

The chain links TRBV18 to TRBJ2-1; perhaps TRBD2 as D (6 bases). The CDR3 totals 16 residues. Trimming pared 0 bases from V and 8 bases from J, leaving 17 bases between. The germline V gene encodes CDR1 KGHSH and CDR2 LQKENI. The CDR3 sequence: CASSPPEGQGGDEQFF. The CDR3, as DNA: TGTGCCAGCTCACCACCTGAGGGTCAGGGAGGCGATGAGCAGTTCTTC.

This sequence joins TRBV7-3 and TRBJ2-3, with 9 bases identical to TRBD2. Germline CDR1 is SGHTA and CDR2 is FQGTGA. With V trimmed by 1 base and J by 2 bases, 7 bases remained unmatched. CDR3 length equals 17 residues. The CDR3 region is CASSLRASGKSTDTQYF. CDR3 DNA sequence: TGTGCCAGCAGCTTAAGGGCTAGCGGGAAGTCCACAGATACGCAGTATTTT. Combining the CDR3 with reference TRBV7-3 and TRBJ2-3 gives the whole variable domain GAGVSQTPSNKVTEKGKYVELRCDPISGHTALYWYRQSLGQGPEFLIYFQGTGAADDSGLPNDRFFAVRPEGSVSTLKIQRTERGDSAVYLCASSLRASGKSTDTQYFGPGTRLTVL.

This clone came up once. This CDR3 reads CASSVDGGVQETQYF. The DNA for the CDR3 is TGTGCCAGCAGCGTAGACGGGGGGGTCCAAGAGACCCAGTACTTC. This rearrangement joins TRBV9 to TRBJ2-5, with 8 bases identical to TRBD2. J lost 1 base, V lost 0 bases, and 2 bases had no gene match. The CDR3 length is 15 residues. Germline CDR1 is SGDLS and CDR2 is YYNGEE.

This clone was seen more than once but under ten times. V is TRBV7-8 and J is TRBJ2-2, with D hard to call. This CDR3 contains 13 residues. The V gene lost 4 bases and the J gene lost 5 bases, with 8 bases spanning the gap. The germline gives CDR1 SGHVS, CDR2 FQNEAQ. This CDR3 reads CASSSRWTGELFF. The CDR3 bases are TGTGCCAGCAGCTCGCGGTGGACCGGGGAGCTGTTTTTT.

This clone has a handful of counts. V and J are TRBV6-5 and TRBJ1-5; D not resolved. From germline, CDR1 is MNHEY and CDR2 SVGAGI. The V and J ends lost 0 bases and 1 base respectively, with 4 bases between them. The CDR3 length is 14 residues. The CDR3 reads CASSYSGSNQPQHF. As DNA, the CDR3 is TGTGCCAGCAGTTACTCAGGGAGCAATCAGCCCCAGCATTTT.